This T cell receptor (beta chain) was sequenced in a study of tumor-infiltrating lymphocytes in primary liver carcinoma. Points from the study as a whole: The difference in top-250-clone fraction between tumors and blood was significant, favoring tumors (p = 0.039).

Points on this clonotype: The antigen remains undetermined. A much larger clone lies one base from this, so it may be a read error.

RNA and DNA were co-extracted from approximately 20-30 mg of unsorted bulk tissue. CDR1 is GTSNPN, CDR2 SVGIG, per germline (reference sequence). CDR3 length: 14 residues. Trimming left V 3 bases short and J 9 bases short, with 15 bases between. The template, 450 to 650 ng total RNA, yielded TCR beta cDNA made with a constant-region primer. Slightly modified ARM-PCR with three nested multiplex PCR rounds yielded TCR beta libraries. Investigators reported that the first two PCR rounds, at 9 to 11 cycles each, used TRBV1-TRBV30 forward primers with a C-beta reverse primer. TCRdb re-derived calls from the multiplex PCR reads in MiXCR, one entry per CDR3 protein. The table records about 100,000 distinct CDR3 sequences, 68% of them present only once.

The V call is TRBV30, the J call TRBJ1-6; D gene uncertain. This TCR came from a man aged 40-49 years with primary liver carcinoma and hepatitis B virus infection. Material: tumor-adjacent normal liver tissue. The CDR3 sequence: CAWSPDMEASPLHF. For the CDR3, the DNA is TGTGCCTGGAGCCCCGACATGGAGGCTTCACCCCTCCACTTT.